This T cell receptor beta chain was identified during a study of T-cell reconstitution after alpha-beta-depleted transplantation in children. This CDR3 comprises 14 residues. V lost 1 base and J 14 bases, leaving 17 bases between the germline ends. Germline lookup yields CDR1 KGHDR and CDR2 SFDVKD. This clonotype has a handful of counts. The authors prepared the TCRbeta library with unique molecular identifiers. TCRdb passed the PCR reads through MiXCR, listing each CDR3 protein once. The sample has about 610,000 distinct CDR3 sequences; more than 9% are singletons. The clonotype was recovered from a human donor who donated a stem cell graft to a child with acute myeloid leukemia. The chain links TRBV24-1 to TRBJ2-1; D may be TRBD1 (6 bases). Sample: PBMCs from the stem cell graft donor, taken from the stem cell graft. In nucleotides, the CDR3 is TGTGCCACCAGTGATTTAAAGGACTCCTACAGGGAGTTCTTC. Its protein is CATSDLKDSYREFF.